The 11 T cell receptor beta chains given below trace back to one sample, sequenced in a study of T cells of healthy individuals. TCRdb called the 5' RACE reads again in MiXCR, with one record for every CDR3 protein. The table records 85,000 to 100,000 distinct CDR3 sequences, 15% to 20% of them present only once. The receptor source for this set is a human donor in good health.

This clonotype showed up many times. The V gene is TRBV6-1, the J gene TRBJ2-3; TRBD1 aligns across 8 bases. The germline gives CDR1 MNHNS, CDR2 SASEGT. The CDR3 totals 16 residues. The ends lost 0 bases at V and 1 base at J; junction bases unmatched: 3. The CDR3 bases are TGTGCCAGCAGTGAAGCGCCGGGACAGGGCACAGATACGCAGTATTTT. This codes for CASSEAPGQGTDTQYF.

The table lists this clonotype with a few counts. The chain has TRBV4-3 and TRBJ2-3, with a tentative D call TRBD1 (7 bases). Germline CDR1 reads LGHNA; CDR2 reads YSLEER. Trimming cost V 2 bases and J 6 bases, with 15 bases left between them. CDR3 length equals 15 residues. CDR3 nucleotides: TGCGCCAGCAGCCAATACAGGGGCGGGGCGGATACGCAGTATTTT. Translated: CASSQYRGGADTQYF.

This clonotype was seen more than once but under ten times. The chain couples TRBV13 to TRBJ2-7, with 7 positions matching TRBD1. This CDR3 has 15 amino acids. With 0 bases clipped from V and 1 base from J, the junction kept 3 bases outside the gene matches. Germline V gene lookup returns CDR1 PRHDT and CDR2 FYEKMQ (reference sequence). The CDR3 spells CASSLGGTESYEQYF. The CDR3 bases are TGTGCCAGCAGCTTAGGCGGGACAGAATCCTACGAGCAGTACTTC.

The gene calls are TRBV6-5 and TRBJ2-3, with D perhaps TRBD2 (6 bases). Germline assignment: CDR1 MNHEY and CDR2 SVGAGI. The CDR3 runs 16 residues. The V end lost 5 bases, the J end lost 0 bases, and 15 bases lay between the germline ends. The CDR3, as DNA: TGTGCCAGCAGTGAAAAGCCGGGACTGAGCACAGATACGCAGTATTTT. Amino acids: CASSEKPGLSTDTQYF.

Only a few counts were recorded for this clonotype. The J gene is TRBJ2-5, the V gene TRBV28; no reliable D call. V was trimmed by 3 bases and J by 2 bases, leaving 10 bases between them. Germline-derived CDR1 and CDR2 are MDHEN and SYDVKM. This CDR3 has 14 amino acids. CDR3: CASSFGGLQETQYF. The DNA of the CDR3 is TGTGCCAGCAGTTTTGGCGGATTGCAAGAGACCCAGTACTTC.

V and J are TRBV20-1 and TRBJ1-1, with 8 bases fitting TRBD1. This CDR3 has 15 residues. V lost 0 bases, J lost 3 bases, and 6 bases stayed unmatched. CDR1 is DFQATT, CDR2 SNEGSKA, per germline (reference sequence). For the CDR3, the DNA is TGCAGTGCTAGAGATCACGGCAGGGGGCACACTGAAGCTTTCTTT. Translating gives CSARDHGRGHTEAFF.

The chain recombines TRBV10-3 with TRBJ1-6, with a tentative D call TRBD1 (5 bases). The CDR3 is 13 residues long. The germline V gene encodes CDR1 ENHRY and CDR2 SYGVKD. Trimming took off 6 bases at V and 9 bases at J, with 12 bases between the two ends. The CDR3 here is CAIRGRLGSPLHF. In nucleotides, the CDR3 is TGTGCCATCAGGGGGCGGTTGGGTTCACCCCTCCACTTT.

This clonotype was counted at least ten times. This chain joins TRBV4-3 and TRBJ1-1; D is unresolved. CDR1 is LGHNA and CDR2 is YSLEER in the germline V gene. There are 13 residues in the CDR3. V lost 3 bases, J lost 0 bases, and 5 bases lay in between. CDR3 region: CASSHSMNTEAFF. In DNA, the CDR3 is TGCGCCAGCAGCCACTCCATGAACACTGAAGCTTTCTTT.

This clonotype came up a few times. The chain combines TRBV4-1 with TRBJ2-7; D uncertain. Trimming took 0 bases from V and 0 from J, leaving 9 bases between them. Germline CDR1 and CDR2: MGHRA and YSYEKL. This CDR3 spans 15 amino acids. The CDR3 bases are TGCGCCAGCAGCCAAGAAGATGCGGACTCCTACGAGCAGTACTTC. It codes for CASSQEDADSYEQYF.

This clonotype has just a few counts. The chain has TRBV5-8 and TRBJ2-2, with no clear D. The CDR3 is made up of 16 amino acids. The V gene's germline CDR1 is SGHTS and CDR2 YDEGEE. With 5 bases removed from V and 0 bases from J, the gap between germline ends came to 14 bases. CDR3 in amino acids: CASRVIGPTNTGELFF. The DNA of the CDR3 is TGTGCCAGCAGGGTCATAGGCCCCACGAACACCGGGGAGCTGTTTTTT.

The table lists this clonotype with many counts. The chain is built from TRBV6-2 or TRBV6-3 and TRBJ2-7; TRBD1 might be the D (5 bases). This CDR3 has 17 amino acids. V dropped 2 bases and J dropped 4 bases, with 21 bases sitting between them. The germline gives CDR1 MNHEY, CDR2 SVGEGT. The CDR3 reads CASSYPDWGTRRYEQYF. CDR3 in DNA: TGTGCCAGCAGTTACCCAGATTGGGGCACAAGACGTTACGAGCAGTACTTC.